This TCR beta chain is drawn from a study of beta chain features in type 1 diabetes. This clone was counted a few times. The isolated RNA, all of it, was reverse transcribed, so expressed TCRB transcripts were what got sequenced. Only in-frame clones appear in the TCRdb table, and some are missing; sequencing was by immunoSEQ multiplex PCR. The profile covers around 450,000 clones, with around 10% appearing a single time and 0.045% to 0.06% taken by the ten largest. The CDR3 extends over 15 amino acids. V was cut by 2 bases and J by 7 bases, with 12 bases left in between. Per germline, CDR1 LGHNA and CDR2 YSLEER.

The sequenced sample consisted of naive CD4+ T cells from blood. The V gene is TRBV4-3, the J gene TRBJ1-6; D not certain. The receptor comes from a woman under 30 in good health. For the CDR3, the DNA is TGCGCCAGCAGCCAACGGCTCTCTCTCAATTCACCCCTCCACTTT. Amino acid sequence: CASSQRLSLNSPLHF.